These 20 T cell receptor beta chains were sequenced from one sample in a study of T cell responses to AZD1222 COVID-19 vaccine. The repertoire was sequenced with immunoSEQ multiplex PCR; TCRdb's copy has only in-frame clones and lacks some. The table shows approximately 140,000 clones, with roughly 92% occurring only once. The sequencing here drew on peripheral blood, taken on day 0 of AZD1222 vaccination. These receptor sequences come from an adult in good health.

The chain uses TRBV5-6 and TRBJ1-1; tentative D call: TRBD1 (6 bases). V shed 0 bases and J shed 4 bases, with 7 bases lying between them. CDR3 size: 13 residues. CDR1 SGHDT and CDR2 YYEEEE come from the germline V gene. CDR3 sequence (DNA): TGTGCCAGCAGCTTGGAAGGGGGCACTGAAGCTTTCTTT. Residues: CASSLEGGTEAFF.

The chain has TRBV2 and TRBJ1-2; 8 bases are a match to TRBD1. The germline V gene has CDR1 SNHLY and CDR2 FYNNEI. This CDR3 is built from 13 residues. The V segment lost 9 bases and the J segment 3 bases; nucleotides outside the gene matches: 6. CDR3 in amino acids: CARDRENDYGYTF. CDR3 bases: TGTGCCAGGGACAGGGAAAACGACTATGGCTACACCTTC.

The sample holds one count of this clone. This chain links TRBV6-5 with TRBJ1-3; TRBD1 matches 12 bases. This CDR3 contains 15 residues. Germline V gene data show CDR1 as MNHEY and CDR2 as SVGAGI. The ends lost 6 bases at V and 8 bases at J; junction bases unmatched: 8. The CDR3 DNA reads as TGTGCCAGCAGAAGAACGGGACAGGGGGCTGACACCATATATTTT. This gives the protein CASRRTGQGADTIYF.

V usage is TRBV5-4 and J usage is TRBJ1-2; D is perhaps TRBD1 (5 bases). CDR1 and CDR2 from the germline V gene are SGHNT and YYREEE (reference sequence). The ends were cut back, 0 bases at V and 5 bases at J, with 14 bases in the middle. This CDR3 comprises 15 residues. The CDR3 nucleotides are TGTGCCAGCAGCTTGGATCCAGCCGGGGGTTATGGCTACACCTTC. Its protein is CASSLDPAGGYGYTF. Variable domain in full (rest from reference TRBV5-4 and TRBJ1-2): ETGVTQSPTHLIKTRGQQVTLRCSSQSGHNTVSWYQQALGQGPQFIFQYYREEENGRGNFPPRFSGLQFPNYSSELNVNALELDDSALYLCASSLDPAGGYGYTFGSGTRLTVV.

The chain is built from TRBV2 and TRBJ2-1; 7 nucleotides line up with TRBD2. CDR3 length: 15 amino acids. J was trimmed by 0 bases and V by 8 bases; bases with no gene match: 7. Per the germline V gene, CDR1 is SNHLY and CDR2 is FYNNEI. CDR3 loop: CASSTGTTSYNEQFF. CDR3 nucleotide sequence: TGTGCCAGCTCCACCGGGACTACCTCCTACAATGAGCAGTTCTTC.

This CDR3 is CASSLVVGGSRIEV. CDR3 DNA sequence: TGTGCCAGCAGCTTAGTAGTAGGGGGTTCCAGGATTGAAGTC. The V and J genes are TRBV11-2 and TRBJ2-7; TRBD1 is a possible D gene (6 bases). Germline V gives CDR1 SGHAT, CDR2 FQNNGV. The CDR3 consists of 14 residues.

The CDR3 DNA reads as TGTGCCAGCAGTTCATTTAGCGGGGTCACAGATACGCAGTATTTT. Amino acid sequence: CASSSFSGVTDTQYF. V and J are TRBV28 and TRBJ2-3; 8 bases map to TRBD2. V trimming: 4 bases; J trimming: 2 bases; junction bases outside the gene matches: 5. The CDR3 totals 15 residues. Germline CDR1 and CDR2: MDHEN and SYDVKM.

CDR3 in amino acids: CASSSPRVAYNEQFF. CDR3 nucleotides: TGTGCCAGCAGCTCCCCCCGGGTGGCCTACAATGAGCAGTTCTTC. V usage is TRBV14 and J usage is TRBJ2-1; no firm D call. Trimming shortened V by 5 bases and J by 2 bases, and 13 bases separated the two germline ends. Germline CDR1 is SGHDN and CDR2 is FVKESK. The CDR3 runs 15 residues.

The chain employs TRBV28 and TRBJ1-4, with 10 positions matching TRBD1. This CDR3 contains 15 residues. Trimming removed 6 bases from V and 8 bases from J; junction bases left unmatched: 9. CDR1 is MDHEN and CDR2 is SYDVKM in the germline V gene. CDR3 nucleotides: TGTGCCAGCAGCTATACCGGGACAGGGGACGAAAAACTGTTTTTT. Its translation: CASSYTGTGDEKLFF.

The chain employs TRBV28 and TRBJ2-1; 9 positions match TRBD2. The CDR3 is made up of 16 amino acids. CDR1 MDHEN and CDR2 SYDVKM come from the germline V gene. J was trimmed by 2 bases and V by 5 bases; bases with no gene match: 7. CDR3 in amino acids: CASSQSGGKTYNEQFF. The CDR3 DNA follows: TGTGCCAGCAGTCAGAGCGGGGGGAAGACCTACAATGAGCAGTTCTTC.

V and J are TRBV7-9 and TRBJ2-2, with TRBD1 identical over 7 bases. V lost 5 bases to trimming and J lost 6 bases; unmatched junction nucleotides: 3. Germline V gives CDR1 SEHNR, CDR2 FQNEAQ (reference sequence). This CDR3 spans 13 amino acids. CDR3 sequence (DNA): TGTGCCAGCAGCCCAGGGGGAGCCGGGGAGCTGTTTTTT. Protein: CASSPGGAGELFF. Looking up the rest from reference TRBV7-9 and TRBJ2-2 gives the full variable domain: DTGVSQNPRHKITKRGQNVTFRCDPISEHNRLYWYRQTLGQGPEFLTYFQNEAQLEKSRLLSDRFSAERPKGSFSTLEIQRTEQGDSAMYLCASSPGGAGELFFGEGSRLTVL.

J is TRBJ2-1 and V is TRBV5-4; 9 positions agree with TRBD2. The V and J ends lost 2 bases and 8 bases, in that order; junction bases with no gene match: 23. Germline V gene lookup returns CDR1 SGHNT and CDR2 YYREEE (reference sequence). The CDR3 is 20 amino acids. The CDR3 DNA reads TGTGCCAGCAGCTTTGACCGGCCACCGAGCGCCCTAGCGGGGTTGGATGAGCAGTTCTTC. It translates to CASSFDRPPSALAGLDEQFF.

CDR3 loop: CASSPPGLAGRAGNEQFF. The CDR3 DNA is TGTGCCAGCAGCCCTCCGGGACTAGCGGGGAGAGCCGGGAATGAGCAGTTCTTC. This chain links TRBV7-3 with TRBJ2-1, with 13 bases aligning to TRBD2. This CDR3 comprises 18 residues. The V segment lost 5 bases and the J segment 7 bases; nucleotides outside the gene matches: 14. CDR1 is SGHTA and CDR2 is FQGTGA in the germline V gene.

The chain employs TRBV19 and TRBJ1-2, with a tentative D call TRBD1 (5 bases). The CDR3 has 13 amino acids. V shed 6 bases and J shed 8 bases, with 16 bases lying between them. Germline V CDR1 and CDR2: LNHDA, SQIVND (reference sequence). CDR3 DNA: TGTGCCAGTAGCCCTACCCCCCGGGGCGGCTACACCTTC. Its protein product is CASSPTPRGGYTF.

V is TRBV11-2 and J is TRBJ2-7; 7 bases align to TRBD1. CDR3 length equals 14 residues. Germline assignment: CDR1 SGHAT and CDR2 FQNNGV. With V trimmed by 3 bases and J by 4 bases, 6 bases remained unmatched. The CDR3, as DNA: TGTGCCAGCAGCTTTGGACAGGTGGGGTACGAGCAGTACGTC. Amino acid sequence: CASSFGQVGYEQYV.

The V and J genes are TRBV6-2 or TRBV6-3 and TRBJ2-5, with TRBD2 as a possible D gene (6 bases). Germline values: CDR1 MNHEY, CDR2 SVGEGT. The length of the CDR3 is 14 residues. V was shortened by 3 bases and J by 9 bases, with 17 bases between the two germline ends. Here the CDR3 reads CASSYGAGWGAQYF. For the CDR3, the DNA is TGTGCCAGCAGTTATGGTGCAGGGTGGGGGGCCCAGTACTTC.

CDR3 sequence reads: CSASHPQIGYEKLFF. CDR3 nucleotides: TGCAGTGCTAGTCACCCTCAGATTGGTTATGAAAAACTGTTTTTT. V is TRBV20-1 and J is TRBJ1-4; the D is unclear. CDR3 length: 15 residues. CDR1 and CDR2 from the germline V gene are DFQATT and SNEGSKA (reference sequence). Between the trimmed V and J ends, which lost 3 bases and 6 bases, there was a span of 17 bases.

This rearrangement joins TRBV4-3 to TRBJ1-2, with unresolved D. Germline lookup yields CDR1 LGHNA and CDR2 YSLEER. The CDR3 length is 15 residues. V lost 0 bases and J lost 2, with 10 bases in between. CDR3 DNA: TGCGCCAGCAGCCAAGAGGCAACAGCCAACTATGGCTACACCTTC. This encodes CASSQEATANYGYTF.

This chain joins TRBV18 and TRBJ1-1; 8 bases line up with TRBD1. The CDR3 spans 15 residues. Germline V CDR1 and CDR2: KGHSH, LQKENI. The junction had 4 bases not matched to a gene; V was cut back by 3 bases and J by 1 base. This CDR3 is CASSPTGTGNTEAFF. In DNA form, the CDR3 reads TGTGCCAGCTCACCGACCGGGACAGGGAACACTGAAGCTTTCTTT.

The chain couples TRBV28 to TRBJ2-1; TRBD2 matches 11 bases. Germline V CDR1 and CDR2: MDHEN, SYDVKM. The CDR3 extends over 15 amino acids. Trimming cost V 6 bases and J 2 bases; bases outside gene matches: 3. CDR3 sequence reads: CASRPSGGPYNEQFF. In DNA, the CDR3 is TGTGCCAGCAGGCCTAGCGGGGGGCCCTACAATGAGCAGTTCTTC.